This T cell receptor beta chain was sequenced for a study of sequential checkpoint blockade in melanoma. Study as a whole: Both treatment sequences were followed by maintenance nivolumab. Matched biopsies came pretreatment and at week 13 for approximately 22 patients.

Measured with immunoSEQ multiplex PCR; TCRdb has only the in-frame clones, and not every one. This table holds roughly 8,500 clones, 23% found once. This clone was seen repeatedly, ten times or more. Treatment in this sample: randomized to nivolumab then ipilimumab (arm A) or the reverse (arm B). Patients had received no earlier DNA-damaging chemotherapy. Germline CDR1 and CDR2: SGHNT and YENEEA. This CDR3 region has 14 residues. The V end lost 5 bases, the J end lost 5 bases, and 15 bases lay between the germline ends. The input for sequencing was tumor tissue (inferred from file names), taken from a patient given nivolumab and ipilimumab in sequence. The TCR comes from a human donor with melanoma. The chain employs TRBV11-3 and TRBJ1-2; D might be TRBD1 (5 bases). CDR3 region: CASSPQYGGYGYTF. CDR3 in DNA: TGTGCCAGCAGCCCCCAGTACGGGGGTTATGGCTACACCTTC.